What follows is one T cell receptor (beta chain) and its context. Its antigen is as yet unknown. It was with random hexamers that roughly 0.5 to 1 ug RNA was reverse transcribed. An immunoSEQ multiplex PCR generated amplified TCR beta CDR3 products spanning 54 Vbeta and 13 Jbeta. One entry per CDR3 protein, called by TCRdb with MiXCR from the immunoSEQ multiplex PCR reads. The repertoire holds fewer than 250,000 distinct CDR3 sequences, with 90% to 95% as singletons. The data were taken from a study of CD8 T cells in Susac syndrome. CD8+ and CD4+ T cells taken from blood had their TCR beta sequenced. The CD8+ and CD4+ T cells were isolated magnetically using a negative isolation approach, whereas the TEMRA cells were enriched by FACS. The germline V and J ends were trimmed by 8 bases and 4 bases, with 14 bases remaining between them. This CDR3 spans 12 amino acids. The V gene's germline CDR1 is DFQATT and CDR2 SNEGSKA (reference sequence).

Study results and caveats: It was acknowledged by the study that relatively few individuals were included in its TCR sequencing and HLA analysis.

This TCR was recovered from a human donor in good health. Sequencing was done on a sample of CD4+ T cells from PBMCs. The chain uses TRBV20-1 and TRBJ1-2; D is undetermined. CDR3 nucleotides: TGCAGTCACCAATTGAGTGCCTATGGCTACACCTTC. Protein sequence: CSHQLSAYGYTF.